The present T cell receptor (beta chain) was sequenced within a study of T cell responses to AZD1222 COVID-19 vaccine. Trimming shortened V by 9 bases and J by 0 bases, and 11 bases separated the two germline ends. The CDR3 is made up of 14 amino acids. CDR1 is MDHEN, CDR2 SYDVKM, per germline. Study conclusions and caveats: Across the whole spike, CD4 TCRs peaked at regions 160-218 and 743-854. A rise in Spike-specific TCR breadth and depth followed two AZD1222 doses.

Some clones are missing from TCRdb's copy, which holds only in-frame ones; the method was immunoSEQ multiplex PCR. The sample lists about 96,000 clones; about 93% were seen once. In the case of this clone: Its antigen is as yet unknown.

The sample in question was peripheral blood, obtained on day 0 of MenACWY control vaccination. This chain connects TRBV28 to TRBJ1-4, with no clear D. The sequence was obtained from an adult in good health. CDR3 sequence (DNA): TGTGCCAGTAAGACGGCCGCAACTAATGAAAAACTGTTTTTT. This gives the protein CASKTAATNEKLFF. Full variable domain (rest looked up from reference TRBV28 and TRBJ1-4): DVKVTQSSRYLVKRTGEKVFLECVQDMDHENMFWYRQDPGLGLRLIYFSYDVKMKEKGDIPEGYSVSREKKERFSLILESASTNQTSMYLCASKTAATNEKLFFGSGTQLSVL.